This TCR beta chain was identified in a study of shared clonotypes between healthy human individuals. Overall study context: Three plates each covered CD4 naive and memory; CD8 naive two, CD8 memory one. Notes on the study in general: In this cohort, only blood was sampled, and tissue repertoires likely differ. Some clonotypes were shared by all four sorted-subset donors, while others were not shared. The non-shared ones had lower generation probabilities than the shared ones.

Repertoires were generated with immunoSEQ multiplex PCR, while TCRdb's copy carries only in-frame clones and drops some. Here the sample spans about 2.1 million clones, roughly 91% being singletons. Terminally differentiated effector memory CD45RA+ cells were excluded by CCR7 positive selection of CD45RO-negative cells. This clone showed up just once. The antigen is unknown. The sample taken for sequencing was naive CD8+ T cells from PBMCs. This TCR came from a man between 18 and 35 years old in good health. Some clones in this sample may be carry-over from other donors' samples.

CDR3 DNA sequence: TGTGCCAGCAGCCCAACTAGCTCCCTCGGCAATGAGCAGTTCTTC. Its protein product is CASSPTSSLGNEQFF. The genes are TRBV7-3 and TRBJ2-1; weak D call: TRBD2 (6 bases). The germline V gene encodes CDR1 SGHTA and CDR2 FQGTGA. The CDR3 covers 15 residues. Trimming cost V 5 bases and J 6 bases, with 17 bases left between them.